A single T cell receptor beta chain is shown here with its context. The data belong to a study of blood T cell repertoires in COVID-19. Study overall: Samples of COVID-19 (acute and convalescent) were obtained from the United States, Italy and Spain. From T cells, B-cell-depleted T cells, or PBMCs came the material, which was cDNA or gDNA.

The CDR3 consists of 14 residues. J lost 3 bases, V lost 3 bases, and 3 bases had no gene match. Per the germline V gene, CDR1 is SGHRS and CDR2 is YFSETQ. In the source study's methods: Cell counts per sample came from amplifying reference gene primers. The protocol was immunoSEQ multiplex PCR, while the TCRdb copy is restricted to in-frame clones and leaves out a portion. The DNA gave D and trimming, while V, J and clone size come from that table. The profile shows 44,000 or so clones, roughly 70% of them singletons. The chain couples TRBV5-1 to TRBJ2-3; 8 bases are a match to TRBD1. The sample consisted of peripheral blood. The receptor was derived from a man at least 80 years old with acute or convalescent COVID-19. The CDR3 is CASSSQGETDTQYF. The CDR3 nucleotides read TGCGCCAGCAGCTCACAGGGGGAAACAGATACGCAGTATTTT.